A selection of T cell receptor beta chains follows, all from one sample in a study of tumor and adjacent non-tumor tissue in lung cancer. TCRdb reprocessed the multiplex PCR reads with MiXCR, giving one entry per CDR3 protein. The sample lists 80,000 or so distinct CDR3 sequences; approximately 81% were seen once. The sequenced sample was distant non-tumor lung tissue. These receptors came from a man in his sixties with non-small cell lung cancer. The CDR3 runs from the conserved cysteine through the conserved F or W. Fields, in order: V gene, clone size, J gene, CDR3 protein. Size values are once, few and many counts, or a class for expanded clones, and some rows have none.

TRBV28	.	TRBJ2-3	CASSGKDRLAGGRDTQYF
TRBV29-1	.	TRBJ2-7	CSAVQHERYF
TRBV4-2	.	TRBJ2-1	CASSQDAKTNNEQFF
TRBV6-2/TRBV6-3	once	TRBJ2-3	CASSDDGLIVGLTDTQYF
TRBV6-5	.	TRBJ2-6	CANSLAGASPGTNVLTF
TRBV20-1	.	TRBJ2-5	CSARHLGLAEGTQYF
TRBV4-2	.	TRBJ1-5	CASSQGSINQPQHF
TRBV20-1	.	TRBJ2-1	CSAPGLASCNEQFF
TRBV6-5	.	TRBJ2-1	CARSYGGSGDSNYNEQFF
TRBV4-1	.	TRBJ2-7	CASNQFGTGAYEQYF
TRBV20-1	.	TRBJ1-4	CNARAGKEEKLLF
TRBV12-3/TRBV12-4	.	TRBJ1-2	CSSNLSGGAYGYTF
TRBV4-3	.	TRBJ1-1	CASSQDVPCSSGIEAFF
TRBV12-3/TRBV12-4	many	TRBJ1-4	CASSPRGLRSEKLFF
TRBV5-1	.	TRBJ2-2	CASSPGAGTGELFF
TRBV20-1	.	TRBJ2-7	CSASDAGIGTYEQYF
TRBV6-1	once	TRBJ1-3	CASRTSRDTIYF
TRBV6-1	.	TRBJ2-3	CPSSEQAGCTDMQYF
TRBV6-2/TRBV6-3	.	TRBJ2-6	CASSTTKARVFQNNFSGANVLTF
TRBV4-3	.	TRBJ1-1	CASCQDLPGSSGTEAFF
TRBV28	.	TRBJ2-7	CAGSMDPSYSYEQYF
TRBV11-2	.	TRBJ2-5	CASSSTMEGPKGTRYF
TRBV4-1	.	TRBJ1-1	CASGKEGRSEAFF
TRBV20-1	.	TRBJ2-1	CSAIGQAASYNEQIF
TRBV20-1	.	TRBJ2-1	CNVTDFGTSAYNEQFF
TRBV29-1	many	TRBJ1-5	CSVVTGDARQPQHF
TRBV20-1	.	TRBJ2-7	CSARDGVASTNEQCF
TRBV6-5	.	TRBJ2-6	CAGSLAGASYGANVLTF
TRBV11-3	.	TRBJ2-2	CASSQEGFQLRGTGELFF
TRBV2	many	TRBJ1-1	CASSEGGKGIF
TRBV4-1	many	TRBJ2-5	CASSQDRLAGEWETQYF
TRBV11-3	.	TRBJ1-1	CASIAQGDTEAFF
TRBV4-1	.	TRBJ1-2	CTSSQPGTGEDAYGYTF
TRBV11-2	few	TRBJ2-5	CASSFGRVQETQYF
TRBV20-1	.	TRBJ2-2	CSARVPDAEQIGELFF
TRBV20-1	few	TRBJ2-7	CITSAVTYEQYF
TRBV29-1	.	TRBJ2-2	CIVQTASGELFF
TRBV20-1	.	TRBJ2-3	CSARVSRGQGVGPRTDTQCF
TRBV7-8	.	TRBJ2-5	CASSLGPSYQETQYF
TRBV11-2	once	TRBJ2-7	CASSLDRGVAIEQCF
TRBV6-2/TRBV6-3	.	TRBJ1-1	CASSYKGGTEAFF
TRBV11-1	.	TRBJ2-5	CASISFDKGKETQYF
TRBV29-1	.	TRBJ2-7	CSVEGQGQYEHYF
TRBV11-2	.	TRBJ2-2	CTSSSTGIITGELFF
TRBV28	.	TRBJ1-2	CVSSASGRSLDGYTF
TRBV20-1	many	TRBJ2-1	CSARVPGGSGNEQFF